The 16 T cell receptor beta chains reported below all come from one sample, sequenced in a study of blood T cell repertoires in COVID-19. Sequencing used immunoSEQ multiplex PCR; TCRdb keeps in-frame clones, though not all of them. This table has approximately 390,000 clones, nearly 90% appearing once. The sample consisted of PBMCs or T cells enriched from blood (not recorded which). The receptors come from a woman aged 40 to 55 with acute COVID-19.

CDR3 amino acids: CARSLDSSGANVLTF. As DNA, the CDR3 is TGTGCCAGAAGCTTAGACAGCTCTGGGGCCAACGTCCTGACTTTC. The genes are TRBV7-5 and TRBJ2-6; the table's D call of TRBD1 was not tested on the DNA. TRBV7-5 is tagged as a pseudogene. CDR3 length: 15 residues.

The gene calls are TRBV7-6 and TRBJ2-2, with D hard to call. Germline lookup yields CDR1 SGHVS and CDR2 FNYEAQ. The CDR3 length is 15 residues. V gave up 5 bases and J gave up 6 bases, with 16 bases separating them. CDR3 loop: CASSARSAIAGELFF. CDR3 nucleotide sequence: TGTGCCAGCAGCGCGCGGTCGGCTATTGCCGGGGAGCTGTTTTTT. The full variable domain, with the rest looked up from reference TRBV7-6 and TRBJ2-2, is GAGVSQSPRYKVTKRGQDVALRCDPISGHVSLYWYRQALGQGPEFLTYFNYEAQQDKSGLPNDRFSAERPEGSISTLTIQRTEQRDSAMYRCASSARSAIAGELFFGEGSRLTVL.

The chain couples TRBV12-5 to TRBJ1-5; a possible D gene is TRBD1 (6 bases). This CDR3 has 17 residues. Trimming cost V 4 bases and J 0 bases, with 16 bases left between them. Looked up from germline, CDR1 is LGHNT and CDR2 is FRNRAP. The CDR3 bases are TGTGCTAGTGGTTCCACAGGGATGACTAATAGCAATCAGCCCCAGCATTTT. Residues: CASGSTGMTNSNQPQHF.

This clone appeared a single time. Written as DNA, the CDR3 is TGTGCCAGCAGCTCGGGGACAGGGTGGAACTATGGCTACACCTTC. Translation: CASSSGTGWNYGYTF. The chain combines TRBV5-6 with TRBJ1-2, with 9 bases that match TRBD1. Germline V CDR1 and CDR2: SGHDT, YYEEEE. This CDR3 has 15 residues. V lost 3 bases to trimming and J lost 2 bases; unmatched junction nucleotides: 5.

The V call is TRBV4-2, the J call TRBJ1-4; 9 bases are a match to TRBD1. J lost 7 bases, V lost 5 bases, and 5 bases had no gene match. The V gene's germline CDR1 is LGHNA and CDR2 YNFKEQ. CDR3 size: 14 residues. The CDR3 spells CASSSDRGGEKLFF. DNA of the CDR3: TGTGCCAGCAGCTCGGACAGGGGTGGTGAAAAACTGTTTTTT.

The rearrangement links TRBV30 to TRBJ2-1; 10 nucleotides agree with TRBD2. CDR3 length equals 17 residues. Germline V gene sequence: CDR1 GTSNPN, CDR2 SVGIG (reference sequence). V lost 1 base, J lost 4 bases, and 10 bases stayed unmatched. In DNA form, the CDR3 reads TGTGCCTGGAGTGCCGTTGCAAATAGCGGGAGGTACAATGAGCAGTTCTTC. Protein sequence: CAWSAVANSGRYNEQFF.

CDR3 DNA: TGTGCCAGCAGCCCCGGGGGGGGCCGGGGCTACAATGAGCAGTTCTTC. Encoded protein: CASSPGGGRGYNEQFF. The chain has TRBV6-2 or TRBV6-3 and TRBJ2-1, with TRBD2 matching over 8 bases. This CDR3 has 16 residues. J lost 3 bases, V lost 6 bases, and 10 bases had no gene match. Germline CDR1 is MNHEY and CDR2 is SVGEGT.

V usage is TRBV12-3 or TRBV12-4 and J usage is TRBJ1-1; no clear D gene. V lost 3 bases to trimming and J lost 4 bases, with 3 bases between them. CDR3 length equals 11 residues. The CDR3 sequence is CASSFRTEAFF. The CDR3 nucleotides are TGTGCCAGCAGTTTTCGCACTGAAGCTTTCTTT.

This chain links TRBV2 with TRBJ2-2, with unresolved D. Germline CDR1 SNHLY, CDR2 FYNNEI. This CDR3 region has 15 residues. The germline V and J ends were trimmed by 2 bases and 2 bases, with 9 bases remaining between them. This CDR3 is CASSENSVNTGELFF. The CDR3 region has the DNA TGTGCCAGCAGTGAAAACTCGGTTAACACCGGGGAGCTGTTTTTT.

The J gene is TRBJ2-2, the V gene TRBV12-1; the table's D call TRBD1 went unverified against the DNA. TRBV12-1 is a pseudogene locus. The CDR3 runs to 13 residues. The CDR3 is CAPWQGNTGELFF. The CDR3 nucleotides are TGTGCCCCCTGGCAGGGGAACACCGGGGAGCTGTTTTTT.

CDR3 protein: CAWSVQGFGTDTQYF. The DNA for the CDR3 is TGTGCCTGGAGTGTTCAGGGGTTCGGCACAGATACGCAGTATTTT. The chain uses TRBV30 and TRBJ2-3, with D tentatively TRBD1 (6 bases). The CDR3 totals 15 residues. Germline V gene data show CDR1 as GTSNPN and CDR2 as SVGIG (reference sequence). V was cut by 0 bases and J by 1 base, with 11 bases left in between.

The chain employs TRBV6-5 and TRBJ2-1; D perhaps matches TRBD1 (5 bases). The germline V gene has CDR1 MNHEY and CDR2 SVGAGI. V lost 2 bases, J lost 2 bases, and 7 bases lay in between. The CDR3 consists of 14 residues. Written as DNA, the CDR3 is TGTGCCAGCAGTTACAGGGGCCCCTACAATGAGCAGTTCTTC. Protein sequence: CASSYRGPYNEQFF.

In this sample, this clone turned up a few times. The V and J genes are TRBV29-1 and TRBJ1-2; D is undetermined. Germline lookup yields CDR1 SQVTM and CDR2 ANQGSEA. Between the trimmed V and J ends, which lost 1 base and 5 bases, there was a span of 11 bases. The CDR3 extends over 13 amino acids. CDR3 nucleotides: TGCAGCGTTGAAGTGAAGCTTCCTTATGGCTACACCTTC. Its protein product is CSVEVKLPYGYTF.

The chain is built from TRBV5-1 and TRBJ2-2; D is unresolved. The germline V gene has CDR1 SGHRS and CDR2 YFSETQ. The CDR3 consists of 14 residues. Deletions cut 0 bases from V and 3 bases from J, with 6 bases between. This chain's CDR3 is CASSLAVDTGELFF. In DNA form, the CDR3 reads TGCGCCAGCAGCTTGGCCGTAGACACCGGGGAGCTGTTTTTT.

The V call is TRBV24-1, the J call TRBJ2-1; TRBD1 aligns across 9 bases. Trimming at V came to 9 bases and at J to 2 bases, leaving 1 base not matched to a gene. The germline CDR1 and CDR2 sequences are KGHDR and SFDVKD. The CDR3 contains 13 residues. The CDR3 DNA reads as TGTGCCACCCGACAGGGGGCCTACAATGAGCAGTTCTTC. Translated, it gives CATRQGAYNEQFF.

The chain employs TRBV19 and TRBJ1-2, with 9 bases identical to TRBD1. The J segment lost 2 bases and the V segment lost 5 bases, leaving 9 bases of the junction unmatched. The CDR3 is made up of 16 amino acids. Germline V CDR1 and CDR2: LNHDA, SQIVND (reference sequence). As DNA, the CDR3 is TGTGCCAGTAGTGACAGGGGGACAGTCGGGAACTATGGCTACACCTTC. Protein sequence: CASSDRGTVGNYGYTF. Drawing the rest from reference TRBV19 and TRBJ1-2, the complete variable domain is DGGITQSPKYLFRKEGQNVTLSCEQNLNHDAMYWYRQDPGQGLRLIYYSQIVNDFQKGDIAEGYSVSREKKESFPLTVTSAQKNPTAFYLCASSDRGTVGNYGYTFGSGTRLTVV.